The 32 T cell receptor beta chains reported below all come from one sample, sequenced in a study of cytomegalovirus exposure and HLA in healthy donors. A multiplex PCR was run with 60 Vbeta primers and 13 Jbeta primers. Data came from immunoSEQ multiplex PCR; TCRdb stores just in-frame clones and leaves some out. The repertoire consists of about 170,000 clones, with around 80% occurring once and the leading ten covering approximately 0.76%. The sample consisted of PBMCs. The source of these receptors is a female donor in good health and CMV-seronegative.

This clone has a handful of counts. CDR3 loop: CASSFRAGANVLTF. In DNA form, the CDR3 reads TGTGCCAGCAGTTTTCGGGCTGGGGCCAACGTCCTGACTTTC. The chain couples TRBV28 to TRBJ2-6; D unresolved. The germline V and J ends were trimmed by 3 bases and 2 bases, with 5 bases remaining between them. Germline V gene sequence: CDR1 MDHEN, CDR2 SYDVKM. The CDR3 runs 14 residues.

This clone was counted a few times. V usage is TRBV6-4 and J usage is TRBJ2-3; D may be TRBD2 (6 bases). The CDR3 runs to 14 residues. From germline, CDR1 is MRHNA and CDR2 SNTAGT. V shed 6 bases and J shed 3 bases, with 13 bases lying between them. The CDR3 loop reads CASSELGGTDTQYF. DNA for the CDR3: TGTGCCAGCAGCGAGCTGGGGGGAACAGATACGCAGTATTTT.

The sample holds a few counts of this clone. J is TRBJ2-7 and V is TRBV7-9, with D perhaps TRBD2 (6 bases). CDR1 is SEHNR and CDR2 is FQNEAQ in the germline V gene (reference sequence). This CDR3 is built from 16 residues. V was trimmed by 3 bases and J by 5 bases, leaving 20 bases between them. The CDR3 sequence is CASSFRGAGRYDEQYF. In nucleotides, the CDR3 is TGTGCCAGCAGCTTTCGTGGGGCAGGGAGGTACGACGAGCAGTACTTC.

The V call is TRBV7-2, the J call TRBJ1-2; no clear D. CDR1 is SGHTA, CDR2 FQGNSA, per germline. V lost 5 bases and J lost 8, with 21 bases in between. This CDR3 is 15 amino acids long. This CDR3 is CASSPTNYREKGYTF. CDR3 DNA sequence: TGTGCCAGCAGCCCCACAAATTACCGGGAAAAAGGCTACACCTTC.

A remark on this clone: Its ends do not fully match the called genes, so a read error is possible. V usage is TRBV7-9 and J usage is TRBJ1-2; D might be TRBD1 (5 bases). Germline V gene data show CDR1 as SEHNR and CDR2 as FQNEAQ (reference sequence). The CDR3 has 15 amino acids. CDR3 coding DNA: TGTTCCAGCAGCTTACGTGACAGAACTAACTATGGCTACACCTTC. Translating it yields CSSSLRDRTNYGYTF.

The rearrangement uses TRBV27 and TRBJ2-2, with 7 bases aligning to TRBD1. CDR3 size: 16 residues. Germline V gene sequence: CDR1 MNHEY, CDR2 SMNVEV (reference sequence). V lost 3 bases, J lost 5 bases, and 9 bases stayed unmatched. The CDR3 bases are TGTGCCAGCAGTTTTTATTACAGGGGTCGGACCGGGGAGCTGTTTTTT. Encoded protein: CASSFYYRGRTGELFF.

The genes are TRBV7-2 and TRBJ2-2, with D uncertain. CDR1 is SGHTA, CDR2 FQGNSA, per germline. The CDR3 is made up of 13 amino acids. Trimming shortened V by 5 bases and J by 5 bases, and 9 bases separated the two germline ends. CDR3 region: CASSPPTTGELFF. In nucleotides, the CDR3 is TGTGCCAGCAGCCCCCCCACTACCGGGGAGCTGTTTTTT.

CDR3 sequence reads: CASTSLRYEQYF. In DNA form, the CDR3 reads TGTGCCAGCACCTCTCTGCGTTACGAGCAGTACTTC. V gene TRBV6-6 combines with J gene TRBJ2-7; no firm D call. The CDR3 has 12 amino acids. Germline loops: CDR1 MNHNY, CDR2 SVGAGI (reference sequence). V lost 7 bases and J lost 4, with 11 bases in between.

For the CDR3, the DNA is TGCGCCAGCGGGAATAGGGACATGTGGGCCAACGTCCTGACTTTC. This encodes CASGNRDMWANVLTF. The J gene is TRBJ2-6, the V gene TRBV4-3; a weak D match, TRBD1 (6 bases). The CDR3 totals 15 residues. The V gene's germline CDR1 is LGHNA and CDR2 YSLEER. The V gene lost 8 bases and the J gene lost 5 bases, with 16 bases spanning the gap.

V and J are TRBV5-4 and TRBJ1-6, with unresolved D. Trimming stripped 0 bases from V and 9 bases from J, with 10 bases between. Germline V gives CDR1 SGHNT, CDR2 YYREEE (reference sequence). The CDR3 totals 14 residues. The chain's CDR3 is CASSLEYTASPLHF. The CDR3 region has the DNA TGTGCCAGCAGCTTGGAATACACAGCTTCACCCCTCCACTTT. Full variable domain (rest looked up from reference TRBV5-4 and TRBJ1-6): ETGVTQSPTHLIKTRGQQVTLRCSSQSGHNTVSWYQQALGQGPQFIFQYYREEENGRGNFPPRFSGLQFPNYSSELNVNALELDDSALYLCASSLEYTASPLHFGNGTRLTVT.

This clone showed up just a few times. This chain uses TRBV6-1 with TRBJ2-5; the D gene is possibly TRBD2 (6 bases). The germline gives CDR1 MNHNS, CDR2 SASEGT. This CDR3 has 14 amino acids. The germline V and J ends were trimmed by 4 bases and 4 bases, with 13 bases remaining between them. The CDR3: CASSAGRRAETQYF. The CDR3 DNA follows: TGTGCCAGCAGTGCTGGGAGGAGGGCAGAGACCCAGTACTTC.

The table lists this clone with a count of one. The chain recombines TRBV6-6 with TRBJ2-7; weak D call: TRBD1 (6 bases). V shed 4 bases and J shed 5 bases, with 9 bases lying between them. The CDR3 extends over 12 amino acids. Germline V gives CDR1 MNHNY, CDR2 SVGAGI (reference sequence). In DNA, the CDR3 is TGTGCCAGCAGTTCAACAGGGCACGAGCAGTACTTC. Amino acid sequence: CASSSTGHEQYF.

V usage is TRBV19 and J usage is TRBJ2-7; a possible D gene is TRBD2 (6 bases). Germline V gene lookup returns CDR1 LNHDA and CDR2 SQIVND (reference sequence). The germline V and J ends were trimmed by 7 bases and 5 bases, with 18 bases remaining between them. The CDR3 runs to 14 residues. The CDR3 loop is CASKVVPGEHEQYF. DNA of the CDR3: TGTGCCAGTAAGGTCGTGCCGGGAGAGCACGAGCAGTACTTC.

This sequence joins TRBV11-2 and TRBJ2-1; tentatively, D is TRBD2 (5 bases). Trimming shortened V by 3 bases and J by 0 bases, and 9 bases separated the two germline ends. The V gene's germline CDR1 is SGHAT and CDR2 FQNNGV. The CDR3 loop spans 15 amino acids. CDR3 residues: CASSLPGSSYNEQFF. CDR3 nucleotides: TGTGCCAGCAGCTTGCCGGGGAGCTCCTACAATGAGCAGTTCTTC.

This chain links TRBV7-8 with TRBJ2-7, with a weak D call TRBD2 (5 bases). The CDR3 consists of 17 residues. Germline CDR1 reads SGHVS; CDR2 reads FQNEAQ. V was cut by 7 bases and J by 0 bases, with 22 bases left in between. Written as DNA, the CDR3 is TGTGCCAGCACCCTAAGGTCCGGGGTCTTGAGCTCCTACGAGCAGTACTTC. Amino acids: CASTLRSGVLSSYEQYF. The full variable domain, its missing parts supplied by reference TRBV7-8 and TRBJ2-7, is GAGVSQSPRYKVAKRGQDVALRCDPISGHVSLFWYQQALGQGPEFLTYFQNEAQLDKSGLPSDRFFAERPEGSVSTLKIQRTQQEDSAVYLCASTLRSGVLSSYEQYFGPGTRLTVT.

This chain links TRBV15 with TRBJ2-3; the D gene is possibly TRBD1 (5 bases). The germline V gene has CDR1 LNHNV and CDR2 YYDKDF (reference sequence). V was clipped by 0 bases and J by 1 base, with 14 bases between them. The CDR3 totals 17 residues. The CDR3 here is CATSRDLAGLGTDTQYF. CDR3 in DNA: TGTGCCACCAGCAGAGATCTGGCAGGGTTAGGCACAGATACGCAGTATTTT.

CDR3: CASSAPEAGETQYF. The CDR3 DNA sequence: TGTGCCAGCAGCGCCCCCGAGGCGGGGGAGACCCAGTACTTC. The chain recombines TRBV9 with TRBJ2-5; D perhaps matches TRBD2 (6 bases). The CDR3 totals 14 residues. Germline V lookup: CDR1 SGDLS, CDR2 YYNGEE. V lost 3 bases, J lost 5 bases, and 14 bases lay in between.

J is TRBJ2-5 and V is TRBV7-2, with D uncertain. The J call may be in error: the DNA end matches TRBJ2-7 better. There are 11 residues in the CDR3. The V gene's germline CDR1 is SGHTA and CDR2 FQGNSA. CDR3 DNA: TGTGCCAGCAGACTTTTCTACGAGCAGTACTTC. Translation: CASRLFYEQYF.

V is TRBV6-4 and J is TRBJ2-7; the D is unclear. The CDR3 runs 14 residues. CDR1 MRHNA and CDR2 SNTAGT come from the germline V gene. The V end lost 4 bases, the J end lost 3 bases, and 13 bases lay between the germline ends. This chain's CDR3 is CASSGLISYYEQYF. The DNA of the CDR3 is TGTGCCAGCAGTGGACTTATCTCATACTACGAGCAGTACTTC.

This rearrangement joins TRBV28 to TRBJ1-5, with TRBD1 matching 7 bases. Germline loops: CDR1 MDHEN, CDR2 SYDVKM. Trimming cost V 6 bases and J 2 bases; bases outside gene matches: 7. The CDR3 has 15 amino acids. CDR3 nucleotide sequence: TGTGCCAGCAGCCCCAGAGGGGGCGGCAATCAGCCCCAGCATTTT. Protein sequence: CASSPRGGGNQPQHF. The variable domain in full, completed from reference TRBV28 and TRBJ1-5, reads DVKVTQSSRYLVKRTGEKVFLECVQDMDHENMFWYRQDPGLGLRLIYFSYDVKMKEKGDIPEGYSVSREKKERFSLILESASTNQTSMYLCASSPRGGGNQPQHFGDGTRLSIL.

This rearrangement joins TRBV4-1 to TRBJ1-2; no definite D call. V shed 2 bases and J shed 5 bases, with 15 bases lying between them. Germline values: CDR1 MGHRA, CDR2 YSYEKL. This CDR3 contains 15 residues. CDR3: CASSQQADLIYGYTF. The CDR3 DNA reads TGCGCCAGCAGCCAACAGGCAGACCTCATATATGGCTACACCTTC.

The CDR3 DNA sequence: TGTGCCAGCAGCTTAGCCCGAGGTACCCAGCGGCGGAACTATGGCTACACCTTC. Residues: CASSLARGTQRRNYGYTF. The rearrangement joins TRBV7-6 to TRBJ1-2; no clear D. The germline CDR1 and CDR2 sequences are SGHVS and FNYEAQ. V lost 0 bases and J 2 bases, leaving 19 bases between the germline ends. CDR3 length equals 18 residues.

This clone was counted between two and nine times. The rearrangement joins TRBV5-4 to TRBJ2-3, with 7 nucleotides matching TRBD1. V dropped 0 bases and J dropped 5; count of bases not matched to a gene: 6. Germline V gene data show CDR1 as SGHNT and CDR2 as YYREEE (reference sequence). This CDR3 is built from 15 residues. The CDR3 DNA reads as TGTGCCAGCAGCTTGGGGCAGGGGGAATTAGATACGCAGTATTTT. Its protein is CASSLGQGELDTQYF. Complete variable domain (other parts from reference TRBV5-4 and TRBJ2-3): ETGVTQSPTHLIKTRGQQVTLRCSSQSGHNTVSWYQQALGQGPQFIFQYYREEENGRGNFPPRFSGLQFPNYSSELNVNALELDDSALYLCASSLGQGELDTQYFGPGTRLTVL.

The chain uses TRBV18 and TRBJ2-2, with 7 positions matching TRBD2. V lost 6 bases, J lost 6 bases, and 7 bases stayed unmatched. This CDR3 spans 14 amino acids. Germline assignment: CDR1 KGHSH and CDR2 LQKENI. CDR3 sequence (DNA): TGTGCCAGCTCGGAGACTAGCTGGGCCGGGGAGCTGTTTTTT. Amino acid sequence: CASSETSWAGELFF.

The chain's CDR3 is CASSANTGNNSPLHF. In nucleotides, the CDR3 is TGTGCCAGCAGCGCCAATACAGGAAATAATTCACCCCTCCACTTT. The rearrangement uses TRBV9 and TRBJ1-6; a possible D gene is TRBD1 (5 bases). CDR1 is SGDLS, CDR2 YYNGEE, per germline. Trimming removed 3 bases at V and 5 bases at J, with 12 bases between. The CDR3 sequence is 15 residues long.

This clone was counted only a few times. The V gene is TRBV5-6, the J gene TRBJ1-6, with a tentative D call TRBD1 (5 bases). This CDR3 spans 16 amino acids. The germline V gene encodes CDR1 SGHDT and CDR2 YYEEEE. V lost 0 bases to trimming and J lost 4 bases, with 11 bases between them. The DNA of the CDR3 is TGTGCCAGCAGCTTGGCAGGGCAGGAGTATAATTCACCCCTCCACTTT. Amino acids: CASSLAGQEYNSPLHF.

J is TRBJ2-1 and V is TRBV5-4; 10 bases fit TRBD2. There are 17 residues in the CDR3. The trim removed 0 bases at V and 8 bases at J, leaving 11 bases unmatched. The V gene's germline CDR1 is SGHNT and CDR2 YYREEE (reference sequence). The CDR3 sequence is CASSLDPSGGALDEQFF. CDR3 bases: TGTGCCAGCAGCTTGGATCCTAGCGGGGGCGCCCTCGATGAGCAGTTCTTC.

This clone was seen more than once but under ten times. The chain carries TRBV9 and TRBJ2-2; 13 bases agree with TRBD2. Germline V gene lookup returns CDR1 SGDLS and CDR2 YYNGEE. V trimming: 2 bases; J trimming: 9 bases; junction bases outside the gene matches: 4. This CDR3 contains 15 residues. CDR3 sequence (DNA): TGTGCCAGCAGCGTTACTAGCGGGGGGGCCCGGGAGCTGTTTTTT. This sequence encodes CASSVTSGGARELFF. Complete variable domain (other parts from reference TRBV9 and TRBJ2-2): DSGVTQTPKHLITATGQRVTLRCSPRSGDLSVYWYQQSLDQGLQFLIQYYNGEERAKGNILERFSAQQFPDLHSELNLSSLELGDSALYFCASSVTSGGARELFFGEGSRLTVL.

The chain has TRBV6-6 and TRBJ2-5; 8 bases line up with TRBD1. Matching the DNA end better, TRBJ2-7 makes the J call doubtful. The CDR3 has 13 amino acids. Germline values: CDR1 MNHNY, CDR2 SVGAGI (reference sequence). The CDR3 is CASSYTGGYEQYF. DNA of the CDR3: TGTGCCAGCAGTTATACAGGGGGCTACGAGCAGTACTTC.

The J gene is TRBJ2-7, the V gene TRBV5-6; perhaps TRBD2 as D (5 bases). The V and J ends lost 0 bases and 3 bases respectively, with 10 bases between them. The V gene's germline CDR1 is SGHDT and CDR2 YYEEEE. The CDR3 loop spans 14 amino acids. CDR3 protein: CASSLAYGNYEQYF. The CDR3 DNA is TGTGCCAGCAGCTTGGCGTACGGGAACTACGAGCAGTACTTC.

The rearrangement links TRBV4-2 to TRBJ1-4; 9 bases are a match to TRBD1. The CDR3 extends over 16 amino acids. V lost 3 bases, J lost 5 bases, and 7 bases stayed unmatched. The V gene's germline CDR1 is LGHNA and CDR2 YNFKEQ. The CDR3 DNA is TGTGCCAGCAGCCAGGCATGGGACAGGGAGAATGAAAAACTGTTTTTT. It yields the protein CASSQAWDRENEKLFF.

Concerning this clone: Other DNA sequences in this specimen translate into the identical CDR3. The V and J genes are TRBV7-2 and TRBJ2-3; 9 nucleotides match TRBD1. V lost 8 bases to trimming and J lost 5 bases; unmatched junction nucleotides: 8. CDR3 length equals 14 residues. Germline loops: CDR1 SGHTA, CDR2 FQGNSA. CDR3 DNA sequence: TGTGCCAGCGCGAGGGGACAGGGCGTAGATACGCAGTATTTT. This codes for CASARGQGVDTQYF.